This is a list of T cell receptor beta chains from one sample in a study. The repertoire was sequenced with immunoSEQ multiplex PCR; TCRdb's copy has only in-frame clones and lacks some. The data show 40,000 to 55,000 clones, 85% to 95% seen once. What was sequenced was PBMCs. Receptors were obtained from a man in his forties or fifties with rheumatoid arthritis. Each CDR3 is given with its conserved first and last residue. The order of the fields is clone size, J gene, V gene, D gene, CDR3 protein, CDR3 DNA. D genes are given only for firm matches. Some rows have no size entry. The others give once, few or many, or a class for an expanded clone.

>-|TRBJ1-2|TRBV9|-
CASSVRGNGYTF
TGTGCCAGCAGCGTACGAGGGAACGGCTACACCTTC
>-|TRBJ1-2|TRBV18|-
CASSALDTGNGYTF
TGTGCCAGCTCCGCACTGGATACAGGGAACGGCTACACCTTC
>-|TRBJ1-2|TRBV4-3|TRBD1
CASSQVRTGGGGYTF
TGCGCCAGCAGCCAAGTGCGGACAGGGGGGGGCGGCTACACCTTC
>-|TRBJ2-2|TRBV5-4|TRBD2
CASSLAGRVNTGELFF
TGTGCCAGCAGCTTGGCCGGGAGGGTGAACACCGGGGAGCTGTTTTTT
>-|TRBJ1-2|TRBV7-2|-
CASSYLAGATGYGYTF
TGTGCCAGCAGCTATTTGGCGGGGGCGACAGGCTATGGCTACACCTTC
>once|TRBJ2-1|TRBV19|TRBD2
CASSISREGYNEQFF
TGTGCCAGTAGTATCTCGAGGGAGGGATACAATGAGCAGTTCTTC
>few|TRBJ1-2|TRBV7-9|-
CASSGRDNYGYTF
TGTGCCAGCAGCGGTAGGGACAACTATGGCTACACCTTC
>-|TRBJ2-5|TRBV3-1/TRBV3-2|TRBD2
CASSFGLGFGQETQYF
TGTGCCAGCAGCTTCGGACTAGGCTTCGGGCAAGAGACCCAGTACTTC
>-|TRBJ2-5|TRBV7-9|TRBD1
CAIAQGAETQYF
TGTGCCATCGCACAGGGGGCAGAGACCCAGTACTTC
>once|TRBJ1-4|TRBV3-1/TRBV3-2|-
CASSQESGTIPSNEKLFF
TGTGCCAGCAGCCAAGAAAGCGGTACTATCCCCTCTAATGAAAAACTGTTTTTT
>-|TRBJ2-3|TRBV27|-
CASSLSWWDTQYF
TGTGCCAGCAGTTTATCGTGGTGGGATACGCAGTATTTT
>-|TRBJ1-5|TRBV7-9|-
CASSFGDTSNQPQHF
TGTGCCAGCAGCTTCGGGGATACTAGCAATCAGCCCCAGCATTTT
>-|TRBJ2-5|TRBV6-1|-
CASSESGASQETQYF
TGTGCCAGCAGTGAGAGTGGAGCGAGCCAAGAGACCCAGTACTTC
>-|TRBJ2-7|TRBV5-8|-
CASSFILYEQYF
TGTGCCAGCAGCTTTATTCTCTACGAGCAGTACTTC
>-|TRBJ2-7|TRBV27|TRBD1
CASSPGTGYPYEQYF
TGTGCCAGCAGTCCGGGGACAGGGTACCCCTACGAGCAGTACTTC
>-|TRBJ1-6|TRBV28|-
CASRVSPGPYNSPLHF
TGTGCCAGCAGAGTGAGTCCGGGACCTTATAATTCACCCCTCCACTTT
>-|TRBJ1-1|TRBV11-2|-
CASSLRDKTEAFF
TGTGCCAGCAGCCTCAGGGATAAAACTGAAGCTTTCTTT
>-|TRBJ1-6|TRBV28|-
CASWLTGGQALHF
TGTGCCAGCTGGCTTACAGGCGGTCAGGCCCTCCACTTT
>-|TRBJ2-3|TRBV27|TRBD1
CASSFRMTGTSTDTQYF
TGTGCCAGCAGTTTTAGAATGACAGGGACGAGCACAGATACGCAGTATTTT
>once|TRBJ1-5|TRBV11-3|TRBD1
CASSLVGDRVIQPQHF
TGTGCCAGCAGCTTAGTAGGGGACAGGGTCATTCAGCCCCAGCATTTT
>-|TRBJ2-3|TRBV28|TRBD2
CASRGLAGTSDTQYF
TGTGCCAGCAGGGGACTAGCGGGAACCTCAGATACGCAGTATTTT
>few|TRBJ2-3|TRBV7-9|-
CASPDGDTQYF
TGTGCCAGCCCCGATGGAGATACGCAGTATTTT
>-|TRBJ1-2|TRBV7-9|-
CASSLAQRGLNGYTF
TGTGCCAGCAGCTTAGCGCAGAGGGGGTTAAATGGCTACACCTTC
>few|TRBJ1-5|TRBV5-6|-
CASSLSLGGNQPQHF
TGTGCCAGCAGCTTAAGCTTAGGAGGCAATCAGCCCCAGCATTTT
>-|TRBJ2-1|TRBV29-1|-
CSVVGSSQLNEQFF
TGCAGCGTTGTGGGGTCTAGTCAACTCAATGAGCAGTTCTTC
>-|TRBJ2-3|TRBV29-1|TRBD2
CSVEFGGVAQYF
TGCAGCGTTGAATTTGGGGGGGTTGCGCAGTATTTT